The rows below give T cell receptor beta chains drawn from one sample of a study of shared clonotypes between healthy human individuals. Measured with immunoSEQ multiplex PCR; TCRdb has only the in-frame clones, and not every one. Seen here are around 1,000,000 clones, 60% to 85% observed once, and the top ten hold over 0.8%. The source material was memory CD4+ T cells from PBMCs. The receptors were gathered from a man in his late teens or twenties in good health. Some clones in this sample may be carry-over from other donors' samples. Both conserved end residues are part of each CDR3. D genes are given only for firm matches. The listing skips clone size in some rows; elsewhere it reads once, few, many or a size class.

CDR3aa,CDR3nt,d_gene,abundance,v_gene,j_gene
CASSWDYTLNRAFF,TGTGCCAGCAGTTGGGACTACACTCTGAATAGGGCTTTCTTT,.,.,TRBV28,TRBJ1-1
CASSVSQGGNTEAFF,TGTGCCAGCAGCGTATCTCAGGGCGGGAACACTGAAGCTTTCTTT,.,few,TRBV9,TRBJ1-1
CAWSGPDIQYF,TGTGCCTGGAGTGGCCCGGACATTCAGTACTTC,.,.,TRBV30,TRBJ2-4
CASGPPFGGPGGYTF,TGTGCCAGCGGACCCCCCTTCGGGGGTCCTGGCGGCTACACCTTC,.,.,TRBV28,TRBJ1-2
CATSGQISNQPQHF,TGTGCCACCAGCGGACAGATTAGCAATCAGCCCCAGCATTTT,.,.,TRBV15,TRBJ1-5
CASSAQETQYF,TGTGCCAGCAGTGCGCAAGAGACCCAGTACTTC,.,.,TRBV25-1,TRBJ2-5
CASSLGGRESYEQYF,TGCGCCAGCAGCTTGGGCGGGAGAGAGAGCTACGAGCAGTACTTC,TRBD2,.,TRBV5-1,TRBJ2-7
CAAGGGRGETQYF,TGCGCCGCCGGAGGGGGGCGCGGGGAGACCCAGTACTTC,.,.,TRBV5-1,TRBJ2-5
CASSPNPRGNQPQHF,TGTGCCAGCTCACCGAACCCAAGGGGCAATCAGCCCCAGCATTTT,.,.,TRBV18,TRBJ1-5
CASSLGYEQYF,TGTGCCAGCTCACTAGGGTACGAGCAGTACTTC,.,many,TRBV18,TRBJ2-7
CASSRQGGVYETQYF,TGCGCCAGCAGCCGACAGGGAGGGGTATACGAGACCCAGTACTTC,.,.,TRBV5-1,TRBJ2-5
CASTTTSTHGYTF,TGTGCCAGCACCACGACCTCGACCCATGGCTACACCTTC,.,few,TRBV28,TRBJ1-2
CASSLYPGGDQPQHF,TGCGCCAGCAGCTTGTACCCAGGGGGCGACCAGCCCCAGCATTTT,TRBD1,.,TRBV5-1,TRBJ1-5
CASSAGQTGSEKLFF,TGTGCCAGCAGTGCGGGACAAACCGGGAGTGAAAAACTGTTTTTT,.,.,TRBV6-1,TRBJ1-4
CASSLGRGPDTQYF,TGTGCCAGCAGCTTAGGCAGAGGGCCAGATACGCAGTATTTT,.,.,TRBV5-4,TRBJ2-3
CASSLGRNEQFF,TGTGCCAGCAGCTTAGGTCGGAATGAGCAGTTCTTC,.,.,TRBV7-2,TRBJ2-1
CAIGTSGSREQFF,TGTGCCATAGGGACTAGCGGGAGCAGGGAGCAGTTCTTC,TRBD2,.,TRBV6-5,TRBJ2-1
CASSEQDGGKTF,TGTGCCAGCAGTGAACAGGACGGGGGTAAGACCTTC,.,.,TRBV2,TRBJ1-2
CASSLNTGTSGANVLTF,TGCGCCAGCAGCTTGAATACAGGGACCTCTGGGGCCAACGTCCTGACTTTC,.,.,TRBV5-1,TRBJ2-6
CASSPGEDTIYF,TGTGCCAGCTCACCAGGGGAAGACACCATATATTTT,.,few,TRBV18,TRBJ1-3
CASSLGGSAVQETQYF,TGCGCCAGCAGCTTGGGAGGTAGCGCAGTCCAAGAGACCCAGTACTTC,.,once,TRBV5-1,TRBJ2-5
CASSPWTGNNEQFF,TGTGCCAGCAGCCCCTGGACAGGGAACAATGAGCAGTTCTTC,TRBD1,.,TRBV7-9,TRBJ2-1
CASSLQARRTDTQYF,TGTGCCAGCAGCTTACAGGCCCGCCGCACAGATACGCAGTATTTT,.,.,TRBV7-2,TRBJ2-3
CASSQAGPGGGSNQPQHF,TGCGCCAGCAGCCAAGCCGGTCCAGGGGGCGGGAGCAATCAGCCCCAGCATTTT,TRBD1,.,TRBV4-1,TRBJ1-5
CASSQDPSGSTDTQYF,TGTGCCAGCAGCCAAGACCCCAGCGGGTCCACAGATACGCAGTATTTT,.,.,TRBV4-2,TRBJ2-3
CASSPGTTSYEQYF,TGTGCCAGCTCTCCCGGGACAACCTCCTACGAGCAGTACTTC,.,.,TRBV18,TRBJ2-7
CASSLGRTQDTGELFF,TGTGCCAGCAGCCTGGGGCGGACCCAAGACACCGGGGAGCTGTTTTTT,.,.,TRBV5-6,TRBJ2-2
CASRPGLAATGELFF,TGTGCCAGCAGACCGGGACTAGCGGCCACCGGGGAGCTGTTTTTT,TRBD2,few,TRBV7-2,TRBJ2-2
CASSLGRNRGAHGYTF,TGTGCCAGCAGCTTGGGGAGGAACAGGGGCGCCCATGGCTACACCTTC,TRBD1,.,TRBV5-8,TRBJ1-2
CATSRDLAGGPHEQFF,TGTGCCACCAGCAGAGATCTAGCGGGAGGGCCCCATGAGCAGTTCTTC,TRBD2,.,TRBV15,TRBJ2-1
CASSWVINYGYTF,TGTGCCAGCAGTTGGGTCATCAACTATGGCTACACCTTC,.,.,TRBV28,TRBJ1-2
CASRGQGQNEQFF,TGTGCCAGCAGGGGACAGGGGCAAAATGAGCAGTTCTTC,TRBD1,.,TRBV11-2,TRBJ2-1
CASSLLRSPLIEQFF,TGTGCCAGCAGTTTATTGCGGAGTCCCCTAATTGAGCAGTTCTTC,.,.,TRBV27,TRBJ2-1